The 18 T cell receptor beta chains below were found in one sample sequenced in a study of cytomegalovirus exposure and HLA in healthy donors. PCR employed 60 Vbeta and 13 Jbeta primers. The repertoire was sequenced with immunoSEQ multiplex PCR; TCRdb's copy has only in-frame clones and lacks some. The table has approximately 130,000 clones, 60% to 80% seen once. The sample consisted of PBMCs. The source is a man over 45 in good health and CMV-seronegative.

V usage is TRBV5-1 and J usage is TRBJ1-1; tentative D call: TRBD1 (5 bases). V was pared by 0 bases and J by 5 bases, with 11 bases between. The V gene's germline CDR1 is SGHRS and CDR2 YFSETQ. The CDR3 is 14 residues long. The chain's CDR3 is CASSLAGRVTEAFF. The CDR3 DNA is TGCGCCAGCAGCTTGGCAGGGAGGGTAACTGAAGCTTTCTTT.

CDR3 in amino acids: CASSPTGVDTQYF. The CDR3 DNA follows: TGTGCCAGCAGCCCGACAGGTGTGGATACGCAGTATTTT. This chain connects TRBV7-9 to TRBJ2-3; possible D gene TRBD1, 6 bases. This CDR3 has 13 residues. V dropped 5 bases and J dropped 6 bases, with 12 bases sitting between them. Germline assignment: CDR1 SEHNR and CDR2 FQNEAQ (reference sequence).

The V and J genes are TRBV20-1 and TRBJ2-1, with TRBD2 identical over 7 bases. CDR3 size: 11 residues. Germline V gene data show CDR1 as DFQATT and CDR2 as SNEGSKA (reference sequence). J was trimmed by 5 bases and V by 7 bases; bases with no gene match: 2. The CDR3 nucleotides read TGCAGTGTTCGGGGGGACAATGAGCAGTTCTTC. Amino acids: CSVRGDNEQFF.

The chain uses TRBV28 and TRBJ1-5; D call uncertain. The CDR3 runs 12 residues. V lost 10 bases and J 1 base, leaving 8 bases between the germline ends. CDR1 and CDR2 from the germline V gene are MDHEN and SYDVKM. The CDR3 spells CATKQSNQPQHF. The CDR3 DNA reads TGTGCCACCAAACAGAGCAATCAGCCCCAGCATTTT.

The chain uses TRBV11-2 and TRBJ2-5; the match to TRBD1 covers 9 bases. From germline, CDR1 is SGHAT and CDR2 FQNNGV. The ends lost 5 bases at V and 7 bases at J; junction bases unmatched: 8. The CDR3 sequence is 14 residues long. The CDR3 region has the DNA TGTGCCAGCAGCCCTGGGACAGGGATAGGGACCCAGTACTTC. Its translation is CASSPGTGIGTQYF.

The CDR3: CASSSPIAGGDSYEQYF. The DNA for the CDR3 is TGTGCCAGCAGTTCCCCAATAGCGGGAGGGGACTCCTACGAGCAGTACTTC. The V gene is TRBV28, the J gene TRBJ2-7; 11 nucleotides match TRBD2. With V trimmed by 4 bases and J by 0 bases, 8 bases remained unmatched. In germline, CDR1 is MDHEN, CDR2 SYDVKM. The CDR3 has 17 residues.

The J gene is TRBJ2-1, the V gene TRBV15, with D possibly matching TRBD1 (6 bases). Trimming took off 4 bases at V and 3 bases at J, with 7 bases between the two ends. CDR1 is LNHNV, CDR2 YYDKDF, per germline (reference sequence). This CDR3 spans 13 amino acids. CDR3: CATSKDSYNEQFF. The CDR3 coding sequence is TGTGCCACCAGCAAGGACAGCTACAATGAGCAGTTCTTC.

The chain uses TRBV10-3 and TRBJ2-1; 10 bases map to TRBD2. Losses at the gene ends were 7 bases for V and 0 bases for J; bases not matched to a gene: 3. The CDR3 consists of 15 residues. Germline assignment: CDR1 ENHRY and CDR2 SYGVKD. The CDR3 DNA reads TGTGCCATCACACCTAGCGGGAGCTCCTACAATGAGCAGTTCTTC. Protein product: CAITPSGSSYNEQFF.

The chain employs TRBV30 and TRBJ2-5; TRBD1 matches at 8 bases. V shed 0 bases, J shed 5 bases, and the junction held 5 bases outside the gene matches. The germline gives CDR1 GTSNPN, CDR2 SVGIG (reference sequence). CDR3 length: 14 amino acids. The CDR3 nucleotides are TGTGCCTGGAGTGTAACCACAGGGGGGGAGACCCAGTACTTC. Translation gives CAWSVTTGGETQYF. Variable domain in full (rest from reference TRBV30 and TRBJ2-5): SQTIHQWPATLVQPVGSPLSLECTVEGTSNPNLYWYRQAAGRGLQLLFYSVGIGQISSEVPQNLSASRPQDRQFILSSKKLLLSDSGFYLCAWSVTTGGETQYFGPGTRLLVL.

The chain links TRBV6-6 to TRBJ2-7, with no clear D. V was cut by 7 bases and J by 2 bases, with 9 bases left in between. Germline lookup yields CDR1 MNHNY and CDR2 SVGAGI (reference sequence). This CDR3 has 12 amino acids. The CDR3 is CASMGDPYEQYF. In DNA form, the CDR3 reads TGTGCCAGCATGGGCGACCCCTACGAGCAGTACTTC.

The chain links TRBV28 to TRBJ2-2; unclear D gene. Germline values: CDR1 MDHEN, CDR2 SYDVKM. V was pared by 7 bases and J by 4 bases, with 16 bases between. This CDR3 is built from 15 residues. CDR3 sequence (DNA): TGTGCCAGCAACCCCGGGTCAAGTGGCACCGGGGAGCTGTTTTTT. Translated, it gives CASNPGSSGTGELFF.

The V gene is TRBV6-6, the J gene TRBJ1-5; 7 positions match TRBD1. CDR3 length: 14 amino acids. Germline-derived CDR1 and CDR2 are MNHNY and SVGAGI (reference sequence). J gave up 1 base and V 6 bases, and 3 bases lay outside the gene matches. The CDR3 region is CASRTGQSNQPQHF. In DNA form, the CDR3 reads TGTGCCAGCAGGACGGGACAGAGCAATCAGCCCCAGCATTTT.

This clone was found once. The chain combines TRBV9 with TRBJ1-5; TRBD1 matches 8 bases. Germline trimming cut 4 bases from V and 0 bases from J; bases unmatched to any gene: 3. This CDR3 region has 15 residues. Germline CDR1 and CDR2: SGDLS and YYNGEE. The CDR3 loop reads CASSPTGDSNQPQHF. CDR3 DNA: TGTGCCAGCAGCCCGACAGGGGATAGCAATCAGCCCCAGCATTTT.

The rearrangement uses TRBV5-4 and TRBJ2-1, with D maybe TRBD2 (6 bases). V lost 2 bases and J lost 1, with 10 bases in between. This CDR3 spans 15 amino acids. The V gene's germline CDR1 is SGHNT and CDR2 YYREEE (reference sequence). The CDR3 spells CASSLGGESYNEQFF. CDR3 bases: TGTGCCAGCAGCTTAGGCGGGGAGTCCTACAATGAGCAGTTCTTC.

This chain uses TRBV2 with TRBJ2-7; weak D call: TRBD2 (6 bases). Germline loops: CDR1 SNHLY, CDR2 FYNNEI. There are 15 residues in the CDR3. The V end lost 3 bases, the J end lost 0 bases, and 12 bases lay between the germline ends. CDR3 sequence: CASSDLSGVSYEQYF. The CDR3 DNA follows: TGTGCCAGCAGTGACCTGTCGGGAGTCTCCTACGAGCAGTACTTC.

The chain couples TRBV19 to TRBJ1-2; 7 bases match TRBD1. After removal of 4 bases from V and 4 bases from J, the junction contained 6 bases not matched to a gene. Germline lookup yields CDR1 LNHDA and CDR2 SQIVND (reference sequence). CDR3 length: 14 amino acids. The CDR3: CASSTDRAFYGYTF. The CDR3 coding sequence is TGTGCCAGTAGTACCGACAGGGCCTTCTATGGCTACACCTTC.

The V call is TRBV10-2, the J call TRBJ2-5; D not resolved. The CDR3 is 14 residues long. Per germline, CDR1 WSHSY and CDR2 SAAADI. Trimming left V 4 bases short and J 1 base short, with 10 bases between. The CDR3 loop is CASSGTGFQETQYF. As DNA, the CDR3 is TGCGCCAGCAGTGGCACCGGGTTCCAAGAGACCCAGTACTTC.

This chain links TRBV11-2 with TRBJ2-7; 11 bases agree with TRBD2. This CDR3 has 15 amino acids. Unmatched junction bases numbered 2, after V lost 2 bases and J lost 2 bases. Germline V gene lookup returns CDR1 SGHAT and CDR2 FQNNGV. The CDR3 sequence: CASSLYSGRAYEQYF. The CDR3 nucleotides read TGTGCCAGCAGCTTATATAGCGGGAGGGCCTACGAGCAGTACTTC.